This passage covers 26 T cell receptor beta chains from one sample sequenced in a study of T-cell memory formation after mild COVID-19. TCRdb redid the calling of the 5' RACE reads with MiXCR, one entry per CDR3 protein. The sample has roughly 50,000 distinct CDR3 sequences; roughly 9.5% are singletons. Source material: PBMCs or a T cell subset sorted from them (not recorded which). The receptors come from a man aged 18 to 29 who had mild COVID-19 (a few samples of this study predate the infection). Cell type and time point are not known.

The table lists this clonotype with a few counts. CDR3 sequence: CASSRDLGEQYV. CDR3 coding DNA: TGTGCCAGCAGCCGGGACCTAGGCGAGCAGTACGTC. The V and J genes are TRBV12-3 or TRBV12-4 and TRBJ2-7; D possibly matches TRBD1 or TRBD2 (5 bases each). Trimming removed 6 bases at V and 6 bases at J, with 12 bases between. CDR3 length: 12 residues.

This clonotype showed up just a few times. The chain has TRBV5-1 and TRBJ2-5; 7 bases align to TRBD2. The CDR3 has 17 amino acids. Germline V gene sequence: CDR1 SGHRS, CDR2 YFSETQ. The ends lost 4 bases at V and 6 bases at J; junction bases unmatched: 18. The CDR3 DNA reads TGCGCCAGCAGCGACGGAGTACTAGCGCAAGCCCTTAAGACCCAGTACTTC. Residues: CASSDGVLAQALKTQYF. The variable domain in full, with the rest retrieved from reference TRBV5-1 and TRBJ2-5, is KAGVTQTPRYLIKTRGQQVTLSCSPISGHRSVSWYQQTPGQGLQFLFEYFSETQRNKGNFPGRFSGRQFSNSRSEMNVSTLELGDSALYLCASSDGVLAQALKTQYFGPGTRLLVL.

This clonotype showed up just a few times. The genes are TRBV7-3 and TRBJ1-1; a weak D match, TRBD1 (5 bases). Germline CDR1 and CDR2: SGHTA and FQGTGA. CDR3 length: 13 residues. V was pared by 5 bases and J by 6 bases, with 13 bases between. Here the CDR3 DNA reads TGTGCCAGCAGCAGGGGTTTAGGGGCTGAAGCTTTCTTT. This translates into CASSRGLGAEAFF.

This clonotype was recorded at least ten times. This chain links TRBV11-2 with TRBJ2-5; D is uncertain. The V and J ends lost 2 bases and 1 base respectively, with 8 bases between them. Germline loops: CDR1 SGHAT, CDR2 FQNNGV. This CDR3 has 14 amino acids. In DNA, the CDR3 is TGTGCCAGCAGCTTACCACTCTCCCAAGAGACCCAGTACTTC. Its protein product is CASSLPLSQETQYF.

The rearrangement links TRBV2 to TRBJ2-7, with a possible D match to TRBD2 (6 bases). The CDR3 has 12 residues. V lost 4 bases, J lost 6 bases, and 10 bases lay in between. The germline gives CDR1 SNHLY, CDR2 FYNNEI. The CDR3 sequence is CASSGSGGEQYV. CDR3 sequence (DNA): TGTGCCAGCAGTGGATCCGGGGGCGAGCAGTACGTC.

V is TRBV5-1 and J is TRBJ2-5; 10 bases match TRBD2. The junction had 0 bases not matched to a gene; V was cut back by 3 bases and J by 4 bases. This CDR3 region has 13 residues. Germline V gene sequence: CDR1 SGHRS, CDR2 YFSETQ. CDR3 region: CASSWTSGETQYF. The CDR3 coding sequence is TGCGCCAGCAGCTGGACTAGCGGAGAGACCCAGTACTTC.

This clonotype was picked up a small number of times. The chain is built from TRBV7-9 and TRBJ2-1, with TRBD1 identical over 7 bases. Germline CDR1 is SEHNR and CDR2 is FQNEAQ (reference sequence). V gave up 4 bases and J gave up 3 bases; unmatched junction bases: 12. This CDR3 is built from 17 residues. This chain's CDR3 is CASSSFRDSDFYNEQFF. The CDR3 DNA is TGTGCCAGCAGCTCGTTCCGGGACAGCGATTTCTACAATGAGCAGTTCTTC.

This clonotype was detected only a few times. The chain combines TRBV20-1 with TRBJ1-5; D might be TRBD1 (5 bases). The CDR3 loop spans 13 amino acids. The germline V gene encodes CDR1 DFQATT and CDR2 SNEGSKA (reference sequence). Deletions cut 0 bases from V and 7 bases from J, with 10 bases between. The CDR3 is CSARESGDQPQHF. For the CDR3, the DNA is TGCAGTGCTAGAGAGTCGGGGGACCAGCCCCAGCATTTT.

This clonotype came up many times. This sequence joins TRBV6-2 or TRBV6-3 and TRBJ2-7; 9 positions agree with TRBD1. The CDR3 loop spans 15 amino acids. J was trimmed by 4 bases and V by 6 bases; bases with no gene match: 10. The germline V gene encodes CDR1 MNHEY and CDR2 SVGEGT. CDR3 sequence reads: CASSDPGTGLYEQYF. The CDR3, as DNA: TGTGCCAGCAGCGATCCCGGGACAGGGCTATACGAGCAGTACTTC.

The gene calls are TRBV28 and TRBJ1-6; D may be TRBD1 (5 bases). CDR1 MDHEN and CDR2 SYDVKM come from the germline V gene. Trimming took off 6 bases at V and 5 bases at J, with 17 bases between the two ends. The length of the CDR3 is 16 residues. The CDR3 reads CASSPGGAGNNSPLHF. In DNA, the CDR3 is TGTGCCAGCAGCCCCGGCGGGGCAGGGAATAATTCACCCCTCCACTTT.

This clonotype was found a few times. CDR3 residues: CASSREQGSSPLHF. In DNA, the CDR3 is TGTGCCAGCAGCCGCGAACAGGGGTCTTCACCCCTCCACTTT. The chain couples TRBV7-3 to TRBJ1-6; 7 nucleotides match TRBD1. This CDR3 has 14 amino acids. V lost 5 bases to trimming and J lost 9 bases; unmatched junction nucleotides: 7. CDR1 and CDR2 from the germline V gene are SGHTA and FQGTGA. Full variable domain (outside the CDR3, taken from reference TRBV7-3 and TRBJ1-6): GAGVSQTPSNKVTEKGKYVELRCDPISGHTALYWYRQSLGQGPEFLIYFQGTGAADDSGLPNDRFFAVRPEGSVSTLKIQRTERGDSAVYLCASSREQGSSPLHFGNGTRLTVT.

This clonotype was recorded a few times. This chain connects TRBV5-1 to TRBJ2-3; D is ambiguous. V shed 6 bases and J shed 0 bases, with 11 bases lying between them. This CDR3 is 14 amino acids long. CDR1 and CDR2 from the germline V gene are SGHRS and YFSETQ. The CDR3 sequence is CASKRPGSTDTQYF. As DNA, the CDR3 is TGCGCCAGCAAACGGCCCGGCAGCACAGATACGCAGTATTTT.

This clonotype appeared a few times. V usage is TRBV4-1 and J usage is TRBJ2-6, with D possibly TRBD1 on 6 matching bases. Per germline, CDR1 MGHRA and CDR2 YSYEKL. Trimming left V 0 bases short and J 2 bases short, with 17 bases between. CDR3 length: 19 residues. The CDR3 nucleotides are TGCGCCAGCAGCCAAGATCGTGCACAGGGTGGCGCTGGGGCCAACGTCCTGACTTTC. Protein product: CASSQDRAQGGAGANVLTF.

V is TRBV27 and J is TRBJ2-3, with D possibly matching TRBD2 (5 bases). The CDR3 contains 12 residues. The germline V gene encodes CDR1 MNHEY and CDR2 SMNVEV (reference sequence). The CDR3, as DNA: TGTGCAGTAGCGAGCGCGCCAGATACGCAGTATTTT. The encoded protein is CAVASAPDTQYF.

The V gene is TRBV7-9, the J gene TRBJ2-1; D unresolved. The CDR3 length is 15 residues. CDR1 and CDR2 from the germline V gene are SEHNR and FQNEAQ (reference sequence). V shed 2 bases and J shed 0 bases, with 8 bases lying between them. The CDR3 region has the DNA TGTGCCAGCAGCTTAAGCCTAAGCTCCTACAATGAGCAGTTCTTC. Translating it yields CASSLSLSSYNEQFF.

This rearrangement joins TRBV5-8 to TRBJ1-1, with a possible D match to TRBD1 (6 bases). The CDR3 has 15 amino acids. Trimming stripped 5 bases from V and 3 bases from J, with 17 bases between. Germline assignment: CDR1 SGHTS and CDR2 YDEGEE. CDR3 nucleotide sequence: TGTGCCAGCAGTGAACCCGGGACAAGGGACACTGAAGCTTTCTTT. Protein product: CASSEPGTRDTEAFF.

This clonotype occurred many times. The rearrangement joins TRBV9 to TRBJ1-6, with TRBD1 as a possible D gene (6 bases). CDR1 is SGDLS, CDR2 YYNGEE, per germline. This CDR3 contains 15 residues. Trimming cost V 0 bases and J 9 bases, with 13 bases left between them. CDR3 sequence: CASSVAYRETSPLHF. The CDR3 nucleotides are TGTGCCAGCAGCGTAGCGTACAGGGAGACTTCACCCCTCCACTTT.

This clonotype was counted many times. This chain links TRBV7-3 with TRBJ2-3; 7 nucleotides agree with TRBD1. Germline trimming cut 5 bases from V and 4 bases from J; bases unmatched to any gene: 9. There are 15 residues in the CDR3. Germline CDR1 and CDR2: SGHTA and FQGTGA. The CDR3 protein is CASSPTGYPADTQYF. CDR3 sequence (DNA): TGTGCCAGCAGCCCGACAGGGTACCCCGCAGATACGCAGTATTTT.

This clonotype has more than one count but fewer than ten. The chain employs TRBV9 and TRBJ2-3; D uncertain. Germline CDR1 is SGDLS and CDR2 is YYNGEE. The CDR3 totals 14 residues. The germline V and J ends were trimmed by 0 bases and 2 bases, with 7 bases remaining between them. The CDR3 nucleotides are TGTGCCAGCAGCGTAGATCCTTACACAGATACGCAGTATTTT. The encoded protein is CASSVDPYTDTQYF.

This clonotype was picked up a small number of times. J is TRBJ1-2 and V is TRBV5-1, with 8 bases identical to TRBD1. CDR3 length: 15 residues. Germline V CDR1 and CDR2: SGHRS, YFSETQ. V shed 4 bases and J 8 bases; nucleotides not matched to a gene: 13. CDR3 coding DNA: TGCGCCAGCAGCCCCTCGGGACAGGAGGGACTGGGCTACACCTTC. It yields the protein CASSPSGQEGLGYTF.

This chain joins TRBV7-2 and TRBJ2-5; D is ambiguous. CDR3 length: 14 residues. Trimming removed 5 bases from V and 4 bases from J, with 14 bases in between. Germline loops: CDR1 SGHTA, CDR2 FQGNSA. The CDR3: CASSPSPAIETQYF. CDR3 DNA sequence: TGTGCCAGCAGCCCCAGTCCAGCGATAGAGACCCAGTACTTC.

This clonotype was found many times. The chain carries TRBV20-1 and TRBJ2-3; D unresolved. V was shortened by 6 bases and J by 2 bases, with 12 bases between the two germline ends. Germline-derived CDR1 and CDR2 are DFQATT and SNEGSKA (reference sequence). This CDR3 has 13 residues. The CDR3, as DNA: TGCAGTGCATTAGAAGGGTTCACAGATACGCAGTATTTT. Protein: CSALEGFTDTQYF.

This clonotype was counted only a few times. The chain couples TRBV5-1 to TRBJ1-1; 8 bases are a match to TRBD1. The CDR3 sequence is 14 residues long. CDR1 and CDR2 from the germline V gene are SGHRS and YFSETQ. V trimming: 4 bases; J trimming: 5 bases; junction bases outside the gene matches: 7. CDR3 sequence reads: CASSITRQGTEAFF. In nucleotides, the CDR3 is TGCGCCAGCAGCATAACCCGACAGGGGACTGAAGCTTTCTTT. The full variable domain, in which reference TRBV5-1 and TRBJ1-1 provide the parts outside the CDR3, is KAGVTQTPRYLIKTRGQQVTLSCSPISGHRSVSWYQQTPGQGLQFLFEYFSETQRNKGNFPGRFSGRQFSNSRSEMNVSTLELGDSALYLCASSITRQGTEAFFGQGTRLTVV.

This clonotype was counted a few times. V gene TRBV20-1 combines with J gene TRBJ2-1; perhaps D is TRBD1 or TRBD2 (5 bases each). Germline CDR1 reads DFQATT; CDR2 reads SNEGSKA (reference sequence). The CDR3 consists of 14 residues. Trimming left V 7 bases short and J 5 bases short, with 18 bases between. CDR3 region: CSVRDPRRNNEQFF. The CDR3 DNA follows: TGCAGTGTTCGGGACCCACGACGAAACAATGAGCAGTTCTTC.

This clonotype was found a few times. V usage is TRBV5-4 and J usage is TRBJ1-2, with D possibly TRBD1 on 5 matching bases. The ends were cut back, 5 bases at V and 0 bases at J, with 11 bases in the middle. This CDR3 is built from 14 residues. Germline V lookup: CDR1 SGHNT, CDR2 YYREEE (reference sequence). The CDR3 DNA is TGTGCCAGCAGGGGGACCGAGACTAACTATGGCTACACCTTC. Translating it yields CASRGTETNYGYTF.

This clonotype occurred many times. This sequence joins TRBV7-9 and TRBJ2-1, with D hard to call. Deletions cut 5 bases from V and 4 bases from J, with 6 bases between. CDR1 and CDR2 (germline): SEHNR, FQNEAQ (reference sequence). This CDR3 spans 12 amino acids. The CDR3 sequence is CASSPTYNEQFF. As DNA, the CDR3 is TGTGCCAGCAGCCCTACTTACAATGAGCAGTTCTTC.